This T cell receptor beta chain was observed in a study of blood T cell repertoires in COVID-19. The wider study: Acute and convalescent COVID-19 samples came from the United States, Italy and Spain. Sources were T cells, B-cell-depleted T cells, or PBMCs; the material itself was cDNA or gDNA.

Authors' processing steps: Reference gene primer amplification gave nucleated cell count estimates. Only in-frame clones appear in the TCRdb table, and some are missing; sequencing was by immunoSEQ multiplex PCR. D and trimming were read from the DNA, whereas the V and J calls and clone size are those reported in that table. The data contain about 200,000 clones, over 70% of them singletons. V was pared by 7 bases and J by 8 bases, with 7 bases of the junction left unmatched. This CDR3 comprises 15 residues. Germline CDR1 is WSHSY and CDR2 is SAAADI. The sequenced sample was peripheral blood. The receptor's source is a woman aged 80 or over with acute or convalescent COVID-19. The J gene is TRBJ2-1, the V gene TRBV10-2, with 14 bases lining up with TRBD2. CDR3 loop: CASNGLAGGSDEQFF. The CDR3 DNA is TGCGCCAGCAACGGACTAGCGGGAGGCAGTGATGAGCAGTTCTTC.